These 19 T cell receptor beta chains share one sample of origin, sequenced in a study of blood T cells in healthy people across ages. Then a second PCR, running roughly 6 to 12 cycles, was carried out with a sample-barcoded 5' primer and a J-beta primer mix. TCRdb passed the 5' RACE reads through MiXCR, listing each CDR3 protein once. In the table there are about 780,000 distinct CDR3 sequences, 60% to 80% of which are singletons. The sample consisted of blood. The receptors here all came from a man younger than 45 in good health.

V and J are TRBV2 and TRBJ1-4; possibly TRBD1 for D (6 bases). The CDR3 is 15 residues long. V was cut by 2 bases and J by 4 bases, with 11 bases left in between. CDR1 is SNHLY, CDR2 FYNNEI, per germline. The CDR3 spells CASSEPDSYNEKLFF. CDR3 sequence (DNA): TGTGCCAGCAGTGAACCGGACAGCTATAATGAAAAACTGTTTTTT. The variable domain in full, with the rest retrieved from reference TRBV2 and TRBJ1-4, is EPEVTQTPSHQVTQMGQEVILRCVPISNHLYFYWYRQILGQKVEFLVSFYNNEISEKSEIFDDQFSVERPDGSNFTLKIRSTKLEDSAMYFCASSEPDSYNEKLFFGSGTQLSVL.

This clonotype was detected once. This sequence joins TRBV6-2 or TRBV6-3 and TRBJ2-1, with D unclear. The CDR3 runs 11 residues. Germline V gene sequence: CDR1 MNHEY, CDR2 SVGEGT. Trimming took off 10 bases at V and 6 bases at J, with 10 bases between the two ends. The CDR3 protein is CATLILNEQFF. The DNA for the CDR3 is TGTGCCACCTTAATTCTCAATGAGCAGTTCTTC.

V is TRBV28 and J is TRBJ2-7; D perhaps matches TRBD1 (6 bases). CDR3 length equals 14 residues. Between the trimmed V and J ends, which lost 5 bases and 1 base, there was a span of 12 bases. Germline V gene lookup returns CDR1 MDHEN and CDR2 SYDVKM. The CDR3 is CASSILDRSYEQYF. The CDR3, as DNA: TGTGCCAGCAGTATCTTGGACAGATCCTACGAGCAGTACTTC.

The V call is TRBV2, the J call TRBJ2-3; a possible D gene is TRBD1 (5 bases). Looked up from germline, CDR1 is SNHLY and CDR2 is FYNNEI. This CDR3 is 13 amino acids long. The V end lost 8 bases, the J end lost 2 bases, and 11 bases lay between the germline ends. CDR3 in amino acids: CASAGKDTDTQYF. The CDR3 DNA is TGTGCCAGCGCAGGGAAAGACACAGATACGCAGTATTTT.

This clonotype showed up just a few times. The chain links TRBV10-3 to TRBJ2-7; no clear D gene. The end of the DNA aligns better with TRBJ2-5, so the J call may be wrong. CDR3 size: 13 residues. CDR1 is ENHRY and CDR2 is SYGVKD in the germline V gene. In DNA, the CDR3 is TGTGCCATCAGTGGGACGGGCGCTGAGACCCAGTACTTC. Translation: CAISGTGAETQYF.

This clonotype occurred a few times. The V and J genes are TRBV6-5 and TRBJ1-4; perhaps TRBD1 as D (5 bases). CDR1 MNHEY and CDR2 SVGAGI come from the germline V gene. This CDR3 contains 15 residues. V was clipped by 6 bases and J by 5 bases, with 16 bases between them. The CDR3 sequence: CASSPGGLRNEKLFF. DNA of the CDR3: TGTGCCAGCAGCCCGGGGGGACTGCGCAATGAAAAACTGTTTTTT.

This clonotype has only a few counts. CDR3 region: CSLSRGTQYF. In nucleotides, the CDR3 is TGCAGCCTTAGCCGAGGGACCCAGTACTTC. The chain links TRBV20-1 to TRBJ2-5; D not certain. Germline CDR1 and CDR2: DFQATT and SNEGSKA (reference sequence). The CDR3 loop spans 10 amino acids.

The gene calls are TRBV27 and TRBJ1-2, with D possibly TRBD1 on 5 matching bases. Trimming cost V 3 bases and J 6 bases, with 11 bases left between them. The CDR3 runs 13 residues. The germline gives CDR1 MNHEY, CDR2 SMNVEV (reference sequence). The CDR3: CASSFSRGHGYTF. The CDR3, as DNA: TGTGCCAGCAGTTTCTCCCGGGGCCATGGCTACACCTTC.

This clonotype was counted a few times. The rearrangement links TRBV20-1 to TRBJ2-3; D is undetermined. Germline assignment: CDR1 DFQATT and CDR2 SNEGSKA (reference sequence). V lost 3 bases, J lost 5 bases, and 9 bases lay in between. The CDR3 runs to 12 residues. For the CDR3, the DNA is TGCAGTGCTAGCGAGTTTTTAGATACGCAGTATTTT. Its protein is CSASEFLDTQYF.

This clonotype was found a few times. The chain recombines TRBV30 with TRBJ1-2; 7 bases are shared with TRBD1. V lost 7 bases to trimming and J lost 0 bases; unmatched junction nucleotides: 5. The CDR3 totals 13 residues. Per the germline V gene, CDR1 is GTSNPN and CDR2 is SVGIG (reference sequence). The CDR3 sequence is CAYGDRTNYGYTF. CDR3 nucleotide sequence: TGTGCCTACGGGGACAGAACTAACTATGGCTACACCTTC.

This clonotype was seen a few times. The chain uses TRBV5-5 and TRBJ1-6; D remains unclear. V was pared by 0 bases and J by 7 bases, with 5 bases between. In germline, CDR1 is SGHKS, CDR2 YYEKEE (reference sequence). The CDR3 contains 13 residues. The CDR3 DNA follows: TGTGCCAGCAGCTTGGATCCGAATTCACCCCTCCACTTT. This encodes CASSLDPNSPLHF.

This clonotype came up a few times. The J gene is TRBJ2-4, the V gene TRBV12-3 or TRBV12-4; TRBD1 agrees at 8 bases. The CDR3 loop spans 16 amino acids. The V gene end was trimmed by 3 bases and the J gene end by 7 bases; junction bases not matched to a gene: 11. DNA of the CDR3: TGTGCCAGCAGTTTCTCCGCTGGGACAGGCAATAACATTCAGTACTTC. Residues: CASSFSAGTGNNIQYF.

The V gene is TRBV28, the J gene TRBJ2-4; D not certain. The CDR3 loop spans 18 amino acids. The V gene lost 6 bases and the J gene lost 0 bases, with 21 bases spanning the gap. Germline assignment: CDR1 MDHEN and CDR2 SYDVKM. CDR3 sequence (DNA): TGTGCCAGCAGCCGTAGAACTTTGGGAACCCTAGCCAAAAACATTCAGTACTTC. Its translation is CASSRRTLGTLAKNIQYF.

The genes are TRBV12-3 or TRBV12-4 and TRBJ2-3; possible D gene TRBD1, 5 bases. V lost 5 bases and J 4 bases, leaving 10 bases between the germline ends. CDR3 length equals 13 residues. CDR3 sequence (DNA): TGTGCCAGCAGTGTACAGGCGGCAGATACGCAGTATTTT. It is translated as CASSVQAADTQYF.

This clonotype has only one observation. The chain is built from TRBV28 and TRBJ2-3, with D possibly matching TRBD2 (5 bases). The germline V gene has CDR1 MDHEN and CDR2 SYDVKM. CDR3 size: 15 residues. V was pared by 7 bases and J by 4 bases, with 18 bases between. CDR3 protein: CASNVGIYISDTQYF. The DNA of the CDR3 is TGTGCCAGCAATGTCGGGATTTATATCTCAGATACGCAGTATTTT.

The rearrangement uses TRBV27 and TRBJ2-5, with TRBD1 matching over 9 bases. Germline V gene sequence: CDR1 MNHEY, CDR2 SMNVEV (reference sequence). The ends lost 10 bases at V and 5 bases at J; junction bases unmatched: 14. This CDR3 region has 15 residues. CDR3 nucleotide sequence: TGTGCCACCACACCCGGGACAGGGCTTTTTGAGACCCAGTACTTC. Translation gives CATTPGTGLFETQYF.

The chain has TRBV20-1 and TRBJ2-3; D gene ambiguous. The V and J ends lost 3 bases and 2 bases respectively, with 12 bases between them. Germline assignment: CDR1 DFQATT and CDR2 SNEGSKA (reference sequence). The CDR3 covers 14 residues. The CDR3 region is CSASRSANTDTQYF. DNA of the CDR3: TGCAGTGCTAGTAGGTCCGCAAACACAGATACGCAGTATTTT.

The V gene is TRBV5-1, the J gene TRBJ2-4, with TRBD1 as a possible D gene (6 bases). The tail of the sequence fits TRBJ2-5 better, so the J call may be wrong. The germline gives CDR1 SGHRS, CDR2 YFSETQ. The CDR3 runs 15 residues. The DNA for the CDR3 is TGCGCCAGCAGCCCCCACAGGGTTGTCCAAGAGACCCAGTACTTC. Protein: CASSPHRVVQETQYF.

This chain links TRBV27 with TRBJ2-5; 11 bases map to TRBD2. CDR3 length: 14 residues. Germline values: CDR1 MNHEY, CDR2 SMNVEV (reference sequence). V lost 6 bases and J lost 2; bases outside the gene matches: 2. The CDR3 here is CASRASGGQETQYF. The CDR3 nucleotides read TGTGCCAGCAGGGCTAGCGGGGGGCAAGAGACCCAGTACTTC.